This TCR beta chain appears in the sequencing data of a study of cytomegalovirus exposure and HLA in healthy donors. The CDR3 spans 14 residues. The primer mix had 60 Vbeta and 13 Jbeta primers. Original processing methods: The authors later counted 65 million to 80 million unique TCR beta chains, some 10 million of them shared. TCRdb's copy holds only in-frame clones and misses some; the assay was immunoSEQ multiplex PCR. Clone size and the V and J calls come from that table; the DNA yielded D and trimming. The table shows 80,000 to 100,000 clones, with roughly 76% occurring only once. Sample: PBMCs. The TCR comes from a man aged 45-65 years in good health and CMV-seronegative. The rearrangement joins TRBV21-1 to TRBJ1-3. TRBV21-1 constitutes a pseudogene. This chain's CDR3 is CASSKTGTGNTIYF. CDR3 nucleotide sequence: TGTGCCAGCAGCAAAACCGGGACTGGAAACACCATATATTTT.